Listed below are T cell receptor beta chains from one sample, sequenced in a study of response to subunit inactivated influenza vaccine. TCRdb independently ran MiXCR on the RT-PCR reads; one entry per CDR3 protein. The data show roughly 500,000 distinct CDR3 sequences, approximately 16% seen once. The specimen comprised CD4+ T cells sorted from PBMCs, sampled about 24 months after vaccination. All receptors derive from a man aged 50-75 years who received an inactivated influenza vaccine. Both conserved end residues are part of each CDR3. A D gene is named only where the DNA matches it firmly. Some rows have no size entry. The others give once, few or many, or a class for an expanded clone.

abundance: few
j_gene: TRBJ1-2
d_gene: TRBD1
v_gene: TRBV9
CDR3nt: TGTGCCAGCAGCTCGGGGACAGCTTTAGTTGGCTACACCTTC
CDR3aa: CASSSGTALVGYTF

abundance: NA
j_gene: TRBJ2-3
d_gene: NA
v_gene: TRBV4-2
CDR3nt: TGTGCCAGCAGCCAAGGGGGGCCCCAGGCAGATACGCAGTATTTT
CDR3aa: CASSQGGPQADTQYF

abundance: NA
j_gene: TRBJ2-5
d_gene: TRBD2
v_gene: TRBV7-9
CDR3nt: TGTGCCAGCAGCTTGACTAGCGGGAGGGCAGGCGAGACCCAGTACTTC
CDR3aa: CASSLTSGRAGETQYF

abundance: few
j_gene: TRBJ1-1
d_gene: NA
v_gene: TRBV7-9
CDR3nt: TGTGCCAGCAGCGTCCAGGAGAACACTGAAGCTTTCTTT
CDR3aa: CASSVQENTEAFF

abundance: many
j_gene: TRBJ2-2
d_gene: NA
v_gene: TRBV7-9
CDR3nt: TGTGCCAGCAGCTTGGAGGGGTCAGTCGGGGAGCTGTTTTTT
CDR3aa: CASSLEGSVGELFF

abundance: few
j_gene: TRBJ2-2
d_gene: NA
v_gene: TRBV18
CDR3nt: TGTGCCAGCTCACCAATTGACACCGGGGAGCTGTTTTTT
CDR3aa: CASSPIDTGELFF

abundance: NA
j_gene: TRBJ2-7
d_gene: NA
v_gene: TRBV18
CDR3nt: TGTGCCAGCTCACCCTTACAGTTCTCCTACGAGCAGTACTTC
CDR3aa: CASSPLQFSYEQYF

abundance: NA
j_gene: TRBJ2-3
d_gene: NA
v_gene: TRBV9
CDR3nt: TGTGCCAGCAGCGTAGTTGGGAGCACAGATACGCAGTATTTT
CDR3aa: CASSVVGSTDTQYF

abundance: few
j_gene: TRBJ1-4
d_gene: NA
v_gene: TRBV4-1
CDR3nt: TGCGCCAGCAGCCAAGTACAGGGCCGGAATGAAAAACTGTTTTTT
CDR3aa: CASSQVQGRNEKLFF

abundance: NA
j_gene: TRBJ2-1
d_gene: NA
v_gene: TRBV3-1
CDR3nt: TGTGCCAGCAGCCAAGTCATGGGGAGTAATGAGCAGTTCTTC
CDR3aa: CASSQVMGSNEQFF

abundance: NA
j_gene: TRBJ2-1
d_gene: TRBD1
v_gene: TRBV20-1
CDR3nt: TGCAGTGCAAGCACTCTGGGACAGGGGGCGGACAATGAGCAGTTCTTC
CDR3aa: CSASTLGQGADNEQFF

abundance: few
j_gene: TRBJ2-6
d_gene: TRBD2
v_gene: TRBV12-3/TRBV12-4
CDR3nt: TGTGCCAGCAGCCTCACTAGCGGGGGTTTCTCTGGGGCCAACGTCCTGACTTTC
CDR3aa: CASSLTSGGFSGANVLTF

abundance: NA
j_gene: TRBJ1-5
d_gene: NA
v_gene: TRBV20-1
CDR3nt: TGCAGTGCTAGCGATCCGGGACACCCTGTGGGCAATCAGCCCCAGCATTTT
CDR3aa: CSASDPGHPVGNQPQHF

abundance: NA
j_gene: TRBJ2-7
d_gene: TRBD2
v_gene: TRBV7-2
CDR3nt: TGTGCCAGCAGCAAAGGACTAGCGGAACTCTACGAGCAGTACTTC
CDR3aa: CASSKGLAELYEQYF

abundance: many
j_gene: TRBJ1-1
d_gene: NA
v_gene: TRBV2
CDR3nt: TGTGCCAGCAGGGGCACCCCCCACGGAGCTTTCTTT
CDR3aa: CASRGTPHGAFF

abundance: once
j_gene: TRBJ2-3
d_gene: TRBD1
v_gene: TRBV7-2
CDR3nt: TGTGCCAGCAGCCCGATCGACAGGGTGGATACGCAGTATTTT
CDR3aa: CASSPIDRVDTQYF